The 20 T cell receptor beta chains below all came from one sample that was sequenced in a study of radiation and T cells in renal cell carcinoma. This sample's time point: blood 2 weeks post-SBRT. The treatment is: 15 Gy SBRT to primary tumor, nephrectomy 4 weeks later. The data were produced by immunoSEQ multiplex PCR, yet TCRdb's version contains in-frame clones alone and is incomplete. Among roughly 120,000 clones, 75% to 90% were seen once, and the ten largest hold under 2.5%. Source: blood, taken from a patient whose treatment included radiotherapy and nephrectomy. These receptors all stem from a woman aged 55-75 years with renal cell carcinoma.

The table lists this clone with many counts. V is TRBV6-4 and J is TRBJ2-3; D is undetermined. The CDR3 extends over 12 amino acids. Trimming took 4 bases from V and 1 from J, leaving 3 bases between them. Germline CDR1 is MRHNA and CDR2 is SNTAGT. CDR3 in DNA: TGTGCCAGCAGTGGGGGCACAGATACGCAGTATTTT. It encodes CASSGGTDTQYF.

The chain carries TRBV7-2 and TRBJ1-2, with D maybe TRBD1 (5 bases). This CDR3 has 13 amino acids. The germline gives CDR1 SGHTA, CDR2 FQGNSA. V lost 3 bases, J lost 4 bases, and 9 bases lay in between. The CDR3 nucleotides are TGTGCCAGCAGCTTGACAGTAAGCTATGGCTACACCTTC. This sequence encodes CASSLTVSYGYTF.

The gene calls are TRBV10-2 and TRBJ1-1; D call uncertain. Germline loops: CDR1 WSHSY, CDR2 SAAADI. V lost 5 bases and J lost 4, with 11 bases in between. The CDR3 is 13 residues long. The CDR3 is CASSSKYSTEAFF. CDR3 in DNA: TGCGCCAGCAGTTCCAAATACAGCACTGAAGCTTTCTTT.

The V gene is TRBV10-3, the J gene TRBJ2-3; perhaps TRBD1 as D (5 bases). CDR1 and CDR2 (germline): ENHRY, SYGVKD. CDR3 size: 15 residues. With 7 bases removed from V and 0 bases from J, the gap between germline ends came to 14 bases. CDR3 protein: CAITDHRTSTDTQYF. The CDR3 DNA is TGTGCCATCACCGATCACAGGACCAGCACAGATACGCAGTATTTT.

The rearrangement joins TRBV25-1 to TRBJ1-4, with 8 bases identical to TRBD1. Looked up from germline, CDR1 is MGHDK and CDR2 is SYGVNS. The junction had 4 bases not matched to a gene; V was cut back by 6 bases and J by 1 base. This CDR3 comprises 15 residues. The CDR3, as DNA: TGTGCCAGCAGGCAGGGGGCGAGAACTAATGAAAAACTGTTTTTT. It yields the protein CASRQGARTNEKLFF. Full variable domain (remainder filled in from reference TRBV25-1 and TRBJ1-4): EADIYQTPRYLVIGTGKKITLECSQTMGHDKMYWYQQDPGMELHLIHYSYGVNSTEKGDLSSESTVSRIRTEHFPLTLESARPSHTSQYLCASRQGARTNEKLFFGSGTQLSVL.

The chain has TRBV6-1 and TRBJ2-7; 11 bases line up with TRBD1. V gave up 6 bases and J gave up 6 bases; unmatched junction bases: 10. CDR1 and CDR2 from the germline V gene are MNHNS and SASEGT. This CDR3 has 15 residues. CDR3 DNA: TGTGCCAGCAGACTCCGCTCCGGGACAGGGGGCGAGCAGTACTTC. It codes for CASRLRSGTGGEQYF.

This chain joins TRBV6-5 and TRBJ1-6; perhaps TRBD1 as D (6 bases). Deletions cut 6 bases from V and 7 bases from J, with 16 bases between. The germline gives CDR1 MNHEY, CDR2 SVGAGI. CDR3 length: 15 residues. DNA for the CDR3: TGTGCCAGCAGGCCTCCAGGGGCCCTGAATTCACCCCTCCACTTT. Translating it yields CASRPPGALNSPLHF.

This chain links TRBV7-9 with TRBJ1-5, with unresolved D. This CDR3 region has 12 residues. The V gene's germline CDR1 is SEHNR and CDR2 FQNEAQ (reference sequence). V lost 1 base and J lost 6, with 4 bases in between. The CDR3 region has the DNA TGTGCCAGCAGCTTAGGGATTCAGCCCCAGCATTTT. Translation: CASSLGIQPQHF.

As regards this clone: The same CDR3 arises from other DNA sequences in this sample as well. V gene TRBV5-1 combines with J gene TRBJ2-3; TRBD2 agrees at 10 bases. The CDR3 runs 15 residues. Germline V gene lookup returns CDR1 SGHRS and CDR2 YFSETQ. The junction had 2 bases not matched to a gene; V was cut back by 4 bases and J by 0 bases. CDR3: CASSPGLASTDTQYF. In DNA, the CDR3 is TGCGCCAGCAGCCCGGGACTAGCGAGCACAGATACGCAGTATTTT.

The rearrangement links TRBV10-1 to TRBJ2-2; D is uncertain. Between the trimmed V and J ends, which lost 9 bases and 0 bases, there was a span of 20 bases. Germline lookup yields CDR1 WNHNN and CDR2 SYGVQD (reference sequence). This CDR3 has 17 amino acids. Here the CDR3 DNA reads TGCGCCAGGCAAGTCGGACGGGCAATCGCGAACACCGGGGAGCTGTTTTTT. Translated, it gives CARQVGRAIANTGELFF.

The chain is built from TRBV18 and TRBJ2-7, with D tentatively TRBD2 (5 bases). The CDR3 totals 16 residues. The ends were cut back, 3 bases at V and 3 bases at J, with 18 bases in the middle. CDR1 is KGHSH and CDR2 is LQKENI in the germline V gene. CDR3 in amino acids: CASSPKPGITYYEQYF. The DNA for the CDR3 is TGTGCCAGCTCACCGAAGCCGGGAATTACCTACTACGAGCAGTACTTC.

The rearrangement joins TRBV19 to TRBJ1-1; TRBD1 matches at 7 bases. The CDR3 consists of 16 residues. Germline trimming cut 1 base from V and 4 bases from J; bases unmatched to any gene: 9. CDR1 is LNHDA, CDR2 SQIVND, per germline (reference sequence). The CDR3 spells CASSIGQGVTTTEAFF. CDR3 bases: TGTGCCAGTAGTATAGGCCAGGGGGTTACAACCACTGAAGCTTTCTTT.

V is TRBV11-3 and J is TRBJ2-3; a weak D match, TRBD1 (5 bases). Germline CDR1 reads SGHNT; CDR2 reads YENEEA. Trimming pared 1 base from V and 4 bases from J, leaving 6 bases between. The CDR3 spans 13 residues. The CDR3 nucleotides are TGTGCCAGCAGCTTAGGGGGCCCAGATACGCAGTATTTT. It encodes CASSLGGPDTQYF.

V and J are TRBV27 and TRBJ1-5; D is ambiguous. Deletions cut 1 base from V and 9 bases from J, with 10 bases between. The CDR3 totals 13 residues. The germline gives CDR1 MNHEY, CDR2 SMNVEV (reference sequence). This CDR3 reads CASSLYRTLPQHF. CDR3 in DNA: TGTGCCAGCAGTTTATATCGGACCTTGCCCCAGCATTTT.

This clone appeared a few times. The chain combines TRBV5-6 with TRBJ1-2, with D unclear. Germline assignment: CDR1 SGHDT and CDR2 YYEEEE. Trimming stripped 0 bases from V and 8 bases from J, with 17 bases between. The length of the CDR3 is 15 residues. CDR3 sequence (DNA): TGTGCCAGCAGCTTGGATTTTGCGGACTTCGCCGGCTACACCTTC. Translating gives CASSLDFADFAGYTF.

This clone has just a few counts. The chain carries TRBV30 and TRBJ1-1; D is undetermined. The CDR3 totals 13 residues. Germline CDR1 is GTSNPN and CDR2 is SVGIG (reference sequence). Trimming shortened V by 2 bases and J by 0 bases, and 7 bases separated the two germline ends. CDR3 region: CAWSPRVNTEAFF. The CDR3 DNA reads TGTGCCTGGAGTCCCAGAGTGAACACTGAAGCTTTCTTT.

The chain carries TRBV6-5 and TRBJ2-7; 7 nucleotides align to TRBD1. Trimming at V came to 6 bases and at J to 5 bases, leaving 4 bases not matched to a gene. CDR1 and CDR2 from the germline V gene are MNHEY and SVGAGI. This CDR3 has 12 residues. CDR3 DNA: TGTGCCAGCAGGGACAGGCGGAACGAGCAGTACTTC. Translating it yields CASRDRRNEQYF.

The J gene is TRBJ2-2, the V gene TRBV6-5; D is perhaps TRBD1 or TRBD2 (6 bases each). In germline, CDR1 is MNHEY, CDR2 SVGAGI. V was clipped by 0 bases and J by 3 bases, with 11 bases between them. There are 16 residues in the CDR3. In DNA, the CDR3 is TGTGCCAGCAGTTACTCCCGGGGGCGGGACACCGGGGAGCTGTTTTTT. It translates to CASSYSRGRDTGELFF.

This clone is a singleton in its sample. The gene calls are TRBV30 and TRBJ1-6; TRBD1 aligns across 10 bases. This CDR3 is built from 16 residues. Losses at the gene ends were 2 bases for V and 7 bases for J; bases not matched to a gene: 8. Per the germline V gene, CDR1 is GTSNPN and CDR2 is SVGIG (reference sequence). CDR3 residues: CAWSMPGQGWNSPLHF. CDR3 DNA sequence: TGTGCCTGGAGTATGCCGGGACAGGGGTGGAATTCACCCCTCCACTTT.

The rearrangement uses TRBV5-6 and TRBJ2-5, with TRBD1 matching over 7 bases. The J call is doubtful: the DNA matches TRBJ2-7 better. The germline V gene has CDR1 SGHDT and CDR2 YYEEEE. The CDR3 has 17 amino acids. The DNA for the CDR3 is TGTGCCAGCAGCTTTACCACCGGGACAGCCTTCGCCTACGAGCAGTACTTC. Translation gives CASSFTTGTAFAYEQYF.